This note documents a single T cell receptor beta chain sequence. The CDR3 loop spans 15 amino acids. Germline loops: CDR1 SGHRS, CDR2 YFSETQ. V was clipped by 4 bases and J by 4 bases, with 18 bases between them. The data were obtained in a study of blood T cell repertoires in COVID-19. Study-level background: Material from acute and convalescent COVID-19 was sourced from the United States, Italy and Spain.

Here immunoSEQ multiplex PCR was the method, and the copy in TCRdb shows in-frame clones only, minus some. The repertoire holds about 200,000 clones, with about 83% as singletons. Sequences were obtained from peripheral blood. The TCR comes from a man aged 55 to 70 who had recovered from COVID-19. This chain joins TRBV5-1 and TRBJ2-7; D may be TRBD2 (6 bases). Written as DNA, the CDR3 is TGCGCCAGCAGCGGGGGGACTCAAGATCGGTACGAGCAGTACTTC. Translated, it gives CASSGGTQDRYEQYF.